A single sample is the source of the 20 T cell receptor beta chains below, sequenced in a study of blood T cell repertoires in COVID-19. Sequenced by immunoSEQ multiplex PCR; TCRdb stores in-frame clones only, minus some. Altogether roughly 20,000 clones are present, roughly 87% being singletons, with the ten largest covering about 13%. Sequenced material: peripheral blood. The receptors shown here come from a man in his sixties with active COVID-19.

V and J are TRBV25-1 and TRBJ1-3; the D is unclear. CDR3 length: 13 residues. Germline CDR1 and CDR2: MGHDK and SYGVNS. The V end was cut by 7 bases, the J end by 3 bases, with 10 bases between. The CDR3 reads CASTPRVGNTIYF. The CDR3, as DNA: TGTGCCAGCACCCCACGGGTTGGAAACACCATATATTTT.

This chain joins TRBV12-3 or TRBV12-4 and TRBJ2-5, with D unclear. The CDR3 loop spans 11 amino acids. Trimming removed 3 bases from V and 5 bases from J, with 4 bases in between. Here the CDR3 DNA reads TGTGCCAGCAGTTTTGAGGAGACCCAGTACTTC. Residues: CASSFEETQYF.

The chain has TRBV2 and TRBJ1-5; no reliable D call. Trimming stripped 4 bases from V and 3 bases from J, with 10 bases between. The CDR3 is made up of 14 amino acids. Germline V gives CDR1 SNHLY, CDR2 FYNNEI. The chain's CDR3 is CASSVESTNQPQHF. The DNA for the CDR3 is TGTGCCAGCAGTGTGGAGAGCACCAATCAGCCCCAGCATTTT.

The CDR3 sequence: CAWSVPTGGADGYTF. The CDR3 DNA follows: TGTGCCTGGAGTGTACCGACAGGGGGCGCGGATGGCTACACCTTC. J is TRBJ1-2 and V is TRBV30; 10 nucleotides line up with TRBD1. Trimming at V came to 0 bases and at J to 6 bases, leaving 7 bases not matched to a gene. Germline CDR1 and CDR2: GTSNPN and SVGIG (reference sequence). There are 15 residues in the CDR3.

The rearrangement uses TRBV18 and TRBJ2-3; the match to TRBD2 covers 9 bases. Per the germline V gene, CDR1 is KGHSH and CDR2 is LQKENI. CDR3 length: 14 amino acids. J was trimmed by 5 bases and V by 4 bases; bases with no gene match: 4. CDR3 protein: CASSRASGEDTQYF. DNA of the CDR3: TGTGCCAGCTCACGGGCTAGCGGGGAAGATACGCAGTATTTT.

V is TRBV7-3 and J is TRBJ2-4; 10 positions agree with TRBD2. CDR1 is SGHTA and CDR2 is FQGTGA in the germline V gene. CDR3 length equals 14 residues. V lost 5 bases to trimming and J lost 11 bases; unmatched junction nucleotides: 9. The chain's CDR3 is CASSPDGLAVVQYF. The CDR3 DNA sequence: TGTGCCAGCAGCCCCGACGGACTAGCGGTTGTTCAGTACTTC.

This chain connects TRBV10-1 to TRBJ2-3; TRBD2 matches 12 bases. Trimming removed 4 bases from V and 6 bases from J; junction bases left unmatched: 11. Germline V gives CDR1 WNHNN, CDR2 SYGVQD (reference sequence). CDR3 size: 17 residues. The CDR3 coding sequence is TGCGCCAGCAGTGTGGAGGCTAGCGGGAGGGCCGGGGATACGCAGTATTTT. Translation gives CASSVEASGRAGDTQYF.

The chain carries TRBV6-1 and TRBJ2-7; D remains unclear. CDR1 MNHNS and CDR2 SASEGT come from the germline V gene. This CDR3 region has 15 residues. V was clipped by 1 base and J by 0 bases, with 10 bases between them. CDR3 bases: TGTGCCAGCAGTGAAGAGTGGCACACCTCCTACGAGCAGTACTTC. Its protein is CASSEEWHTSYEQYF.

This chain uses TRBV4-2 with TRBJ1-1; D may be TRBD1 (6 bases). The CDR3 covers 14 residues. Germline V lookup: CDR1 LGHNA, CDR2 YNFKEQ. V shed 4 bases and J shed 4 bases, with 13 bases lying between them. This chain's CDR3 is CASSLRRGGTEAFF. The CDR3 nucleotides read TGTGCCAGCAGCCTCCGGAGGGGGGGCACTGAAGCTTTCTTT.

This chain uses TRBV6-2 or TRBV6-3 with TRBJ2-3, with 15 bases fitting TRBD2. CDR1 is MNHEY and CDR2 is SVGEGT in the germline V gene. The CDR3 covers 20 residues. V lost 0 bases to trimming and J lost 1 base; unmatched junction nucleotides: 8. CDR3 protein: CASSYSPGLAGGEGTDTQYF. CDR3 bases: TGTGCCAGCAGTTACTCGCCTGGACTAGCGGGGGGGGAAGGCACAGATACGCAGTATTTT.

This rearrangement joins TRBV5-4 to TRBJ1-4; 7 bases align to TRBD1. Germline V gene data show CDR1 as SGHNT and CDR2 as YYREEE (reference sequence). This CDR3 contains 15 residues. V was clipped by 5 bases and J by 5 bases; unmatched bases: 9. CDR3 in amino acids: CASSSPGQINEKLFF. The CDR3 DNA follows: TGTGCCAGCAGTTCACCGGGACAGATAAATGAAAAACTGTTTTTT.

This clone was seen once. This rearrangement joins TRBV6-1 to TRBJ2-1; TRBD2 is a possible D gene (6 bases). Deletions cut 3 bases from V and 6 bases from J, with 12 bases between. There are 14 residues in the CDR3. Germline CDR1 MNHNS, CDR2 SASEGT. This chain's CDR3 is CASSERGRANEQFF. In DNA form, the CDR3 reads TGTGCCAGCAGTGAGCGGGGAAGGGCCAATGAGCAGTTCTTC.

This chain connects TRBV14 to TRBJ1-3; D remains unclear. V dropped 0 bases and J dropped 4 bases, with 4 bases sitting between them. CDR1 is SGHDN, CDR2 FVKESK, per germline. The CDR3 is 13 amino acids. CDR3 amino acids: CASSQDQGNTIYF. CDR3 nucleotides: TGTGCCAGCAGCCAAGATCAGGGAAACACCATATATTTT.

The CDR3: CASSAKQGKSYGYTF. CDR3 sequence (DNA): TGTGCCAGCAGCGCAAAACAGGGAAAATCCTATGGCTACACCTTC. The rearrangement joins TRBV7-2 to TRBJ1-2; the D gene is possibly TRBD1 (6 bases). V dropped 5 bases and J dropped 4 bases, with 17 bases sitting between them. Germline V lookup: CDR1 SGHTA, CDR2 FQGNSA. The CDR3 is 15 amino acids. The full variable domain, its missing parts supplied by reference TRBV7-2 and TRBJ1-2, is GAGVSQSPSNKVTEKGKDVELRCDPISGHTALYWYRQSLGQGLEFLIYFQGNSAPDKSGLPSDRFSAERTGGSVSTLTIQRTQQEDSAVYLCASSAKQGKSYGYTFGSGTRLTVV.

The gene calls are TRBV27 and TRBJ1-1, with D uncertain. Germline values: CDR1 MNHEY, CDR2 SMNVEV (reference sequence). V shed 2 bases and J shed 7 bases, with 26 bases lying between them. This CDR3 is 18 amino acids long. CDR3 in amino acids: CASSLISAGPEGRIEAFF. CDR3 DNA: TGTGCCAGCAGTTTAATTTCCGCAGGCCCGGAGGGTCGGATTGAAGCTTTCTTT.

The V gene is TRBV18, the J gene TRBJ1-2; no firm D call. Trimming took off 2 bases at V and 2 bases at J, with 6 bases between the two ends. In germline, CDR1 is KGHSH, CDR2 LQKENI. The length of the CDR3 is 13 residues. The CDR3 DNA reads as TGTGCCAGCTCACCAAAGAGGAACTATGGCTACACCTTC. It translates to CASSPKRNYGYTF.

The rearrangement links TRBV19 to TRBJ2-7; the match to TRBD1 covers 8 bases. Trimming at V came to 6 bases and at J to 2 bases, leaving 3 bases not matched to a gene. The CDR3 contains 13 residues. The V gene's germline CDR1 is LNHDA and CDR2 SQIVND (reference sequence). The CDR3 here is CASRGQAPYEQYF. CDR3 nucleotides: TGTGCCAGTAGGGGACAGGCGCCCTACGAGCAGTACTTC. Combining the CDR3 with reference TRBV19 and TRBJ2-7 gives the whole variable domain DGGITQSPKYLFRKEGQNVTLSCEQNLNHDAMYWYRQDPGQGLRLIYYSQIVNDFQKGDIAEGYSVSREKKESFPLTVTSAQKNPTAFYLCASRGQAPYEQYFGPGTRLTVT.

This clone was recorded once. The chain recombines TRBV19 with TRBJ2-7, with TRBD2 matching 15 bases. Germline CDR1 and CDR2: LNHDA and SQIVND (reference sequence). The CDR3 is 16 residues long. The ends lost 4 bases at V and 3 bases at J; junction bases unmatched: 4. CDR3 residues: CASSTGLAGGIYEQYF. The DNA of the CDR3 is TGTGCCAGTAGTACCGGACTAGCGGGAGGGATCTACGAGCAGTACTTC.

The V call is TRBV28, the J call TRBJ2-2; 8 bases align to TRBD2. Germline-derived CDR1 and CDR2 are MDHEN and SYDVKM. The CDR3 extends over 18 amino acids. With 8 bases clipped from V and 4 bases from J, the junction kept 18 bases outside the gene matches. CDR3 loop: CASPRPLAGYHPTGELFF. The CDR3 region has the DNA TGTGCCAGCCCGCGCCCCCTAGCGGGCTATCACCCCACCGGGGAGCTGTTTTTT.

The V gene is TRBV9, the J gene TRBJ1-3; no definite D call. CDR1 is SGDLS, CDR2 YYNGEE, per germline. The V gene lost 4 bases and the J gene lost 2 bases, with 16 bases spanning the gap. The CDR3 covers 16 residues. In DNA form, the CDR3 reads TGTGCCAGCAGCCATGAAGCTCGGGGTCCTGGAAACACCATATATTTT. Protein: CASSHEARGPGNTIYF.